The rows below give T cell receptor beta chains drawn from one sample of a study of cytomegalovirus exposure and HLA in healthy donors. This table comes from immunoSEQ multiplex PCR, and its TCRdb copy is limited to in-frame clones, with some not included. In the table there are 50,000 to 80,000 clones, roughly 73% of which are singletons. Material for sequencing was PBMCs. The receptors were sampled from a male donor in good health and CMV-seropositive. Both conserved end residues are part of each CDR3. The order of the fields is CDR3 length, clone size, D gene, J gene, V gene, CDR3 DNA, CDR3 protein. The D gene is left open where the match is weak. Clone size is shown for a subset of rows, as once, few, many or a class of expanded clone.

>14|-|-|TRBJ1-4|TRBV14
TGTGCCAGCAGCCAAGTAGCCCAAGGCGAAAAACTGTTTTTT
CASSQVAQGEKLFF
>14|-|-|TRBJ2-3|TRBV6-5
TGTGCCAGCACCCCCCAGGGCTTTTCAGATACGCAGTATTTT
CASTPQGFSDTQYF
>14|-|TRBD1|TRBJ2-3|TRBV6-4
TGTGCCAGCAGATTACAGGGGGGCACAGATACGCAGTATTTT
CASRLQGGTDTQYF
>15|-|-|TRBJ2-3|TRBV7-9
TGTGCCAGCAGCTTAGGTCAAACTAGCACAGATACGCAGTATTTT
CASSLGQTSTDTQYF
>15|-|TRBD1|TRBJ1-2|TRBV6-5
TGTGCCAGCAGTACCCAGGGGGGAGCAAGCTATGGCTACACCTTC
CASSTQGGASYGYTF
>15|-|TRBD1|TRBJ2-4|TRBV7-9
TGTGCCAGCAGCTTAGGGGACAGAAAGGAAAACATTCAGTACTTC
CASSLGDRKENIQYF
>15|once|TRBD1|TRBJ2-5|TRBV7-9
TGTGCCAGCAGCTATGGGCAGGGGGCGGTGGAGACCCAGTACTTC
CASSYGQGAVETQYF
>15|few|-|TRBJ1-6|TRBV28
TGTGCCAGCAGATCCACGGGGTCCTATAATTCACCCCTCCACTTT
CASRSTGSYNSPLHF
>18|-|TRBD2|TRBJ2-3|TRBV4-1
TGCGCCAGCAGCCAAGATGGGGGTCGGGGGGTGGGCACAGATACGCAGTATTTT
CASSQDGGRGVGTDTQYF
>14|-|-|TRBJ1-3|TRBV2
TGTGCCAGCATATATGGGGAGAGTGGAAACACCATATATTTT
CASIYGESGNTIYF
>14|-|-|TRBJ2-5|TRBV27
TGTGCCAGCAGTTACGGGACATCTCAAGAGACCCAGTACTTC
CASSYGTSQETQYF
>13|-|-|TRBJ2-7|TRBV6-6
TGTGCCAGCAGATCCAGTAACTCCTACGAGCAGTACTTC
CASRSSNSYEQYF
>16|-|-|TRBJ1-1|TRBV14
TGTGCCAGCAGCCGCGGGGGGCGCAGAACGAACACTGAAGCTTTCTTT
CASSRGGRRTNTEAFF
>17|-|TRBD1|TRBJ1-2|TRBV15
TGTGCCACCAGCAGGAGGGGACAGGGGGCCAGGATCTATGGCTACACCTTC
CATSRRGQGARIYGYTF
>14|-|TRBD1|TRBJ2-7|TRBV5-6
TGTGCCAGCAGCCCCCGACAGGGTGGCGGCGAGCAGTACTTC
CASSPRQGGGEQYF
>17|-|-|TRBJ2-6|TRBV5-1
TGCGCCAGCAGCTTCCAGGCAGGGGCCTCTGGGGCCAACGTCCTGACTTTC
CASSFQAGASGANVLTF
>13|-|TRBD1|TRBJ2-7|TRBV27
TGTGCCAGCAGCGGGGACAGGGGCCACGAGCAGTACTTC
CASSGDRGHEQYF
>15|-|-|TRBJ1-3|TRBV4-3
TGCGCCAGCAGCCAAGATAGATTCTCTGGAAACACCATATATTTT
CASSQDRFSGNTIYF
>16|-|TRBD1|TRBJ1-2|TRBV15
TGTGCCACCAGCAGAGATGGGGGCCGGACAGGGGGGAGCTACACCTTC
CATSRDGGRTGGSYTF
>18|-|TRBD1|TRBJ1-5|TRBV23-1
TGCGCCAGCCCTATTGGGCCTGGACAGGCATATAGCAATCAGCCCCAGCATTTT
CASPIGPGQAYSNQPQHF
>13|-|TRBD1|TRBJ1-1|TRBV29-1
TGCAGCGTGGGTCCGACAGGGGGGTTTGAAGCTTTCTTT
CSVGPTGGFEAFF